This entry concerns a single TCR beta chain. Its antigen is still unknown. One end of the junction varies from germline; a read error may be responsible. The source of the sample is a study of CD8 T cells in ankylosing spondylitis. The TCR beta libraries were generated through quantitative 5'-RACE incorporating molecular barcodes. TCRdb processed the 5' RACE reads anew with MiXCR; each CDR3 protein has one entry. The sample carries tens of thousands of distinct CDR3 sequences, about 15% recorded once. Study outcomes and limitations: Matched ankylosing spondylitis synovial fluid reportedly contained a significantly enriched population of disease-linked clones. Disease-linked clones were found to be CD8+ and relatively rare in peripheral blood. What appeared characteristic of ankylosing spondylitis blood was a TCR beta motif of under 10 highly homologous variants.

This receptor was obtained from a male donor with ankylosing spondylitis or in good health (not recorded which). Sequenced: blood.

This CDR3 reads CASSIQNPSNQPQHF. CDR3 coding DNA: TGTGCCAGCAGCATACAGAACCCTAGCAATCAGCCCCAGCATTTT. The J gene is TRBJ1-5, the V gene TRBV10-2; the D is unclear. CDR1 WSHSY and CDR2 SAAADI come from the germline V gene. This CDR3 is 15 amino acids long.